This TCR beta chain was obtained from a study of T cells in Graves' hyperthyroidism and ophthalmopathy. RNA transcripts yielded amplified TCR beta CDR3 regions. The HTBI primer set was used in a first-round RT-PCR of the TCR CDR3. TCRdb passed the multiplex PCR reads through MiXCR, listing each CDR3 protein once. The sample gives 800,000 or so distinct CDR3 sequences, 35% to 45% of which show up once; 7.5% to 9.5% is in the top ten. The length of the CDR3 is 15 residues. The V gene's germline CDR1 is SEHNR and CDR2 FQNEAQ (reference sequence). Trimming removed 4 bases at V and 0 bases at J, with 9 bases between.

The chain has TRBV7-9 and TRBJ2-2; the D gene is possibly TRBD1 (6 bases). The sample comprised blood. The clonotype originates from a man aged 18 to 35 with Graves' hyperthyroidism. Here the CDR3 reads CASSWTAPNTGELFF. The CDR3 region has the DNA TGTGCCAGCAGCTGGACAGCCCCGAACACCGGGGAGCTGTTTTTT.